This record covers a single T cell receptor beta chain. The data belong to a study of shared clonotypes between healthy human individuals. Here immunoSEQ multiplex PCR was the method, and the copy in TCRdb shows in-frame clones only, minus some. The repertoire has about 490,000 clones, 76% of them found once; the top ten carry roughly 13%. Looked up from germline, CDR1 is MNHEY and CDR2 is SVGAGI. The CDR3 length is 11 residues. Deletions cut 6 bases from V and 8 bases from J, with 7 bases between. Sequencing was carried out using PBMCs. The clonotype comes from a woman in her 40s in good health. Some clones in this sample may be carry-over from other donors' samples. This sequence joins TRBV6-5 and TRBJ2-2; D is ambiguous. The CDR3 DNA follows: TGTGCCAGCAGCCAAGGGGGGGAGCTGTTTTTT. Translating gives CASSQGGELFF.